The clone carrying this T cell receptor (beta chain) was seen a single time. This specimen comes from a study of shared clonotypes between healthy human individuals. Data came from immunoSEQ multiplex PCR; TCRdb stores just in-frame clones and leaves some out. Found here are about 480,000 clones, 60% to 85% of them singletons; the top ten hold approximately 13%. Germline V CDR1 and CDR2: MDHEN, SYDVKM. The CDR3 contains 16 residues. The ends lost 7 bases at V and 7 bases at J; junction bases unmatched: 17. This clonotype originated in a woman aged 40-49 years in good health. Some clones in this sample may be carry-over from other donors' samples. The chain combines TRBV28 with TRBJ2-7; 9 bases match TRBD1. Sequenced: PBMCs. The CDR3: CASTYSPGQGPWEQYF. The CDR3, as DNA: TGTGCCAGCACCTACTCTCCGGGACAGGGTCCTTGGGAGCAGTACTTC.